The 8 T cell receptor beta chains below come from one sample, sequenced in a study of T cells in Graves' hyperthyroidism and ophthalmopathy. Researchers took RNA transcripts and amplified the TCR beta CDR3 regions from them. Using the HTBI primer set, a first-round RT-PCR was run on the TCR CDR3. A single record per CDR3 protein comes from TCRdb applying MiXCR to the multiplex PCR reads. The repertoire holds about 360,000 distinct CDR3 sequences, with roughly 25% as singletons. The material sequenced was blood. The receptor source for this set is a man in his fifties with Graves' hyperthyroidism.

This clonotype has at least ten counts. The rearrangement uses TRBV20-1 and TRBJ2-5; D uncertain. CDR3 size: 12 residues. V lost 6 bases and J lost 3, with 11 bases in between. The germline gives CDR1 DFQATT, CDR2 SNEGSKA (reference sequence). The CDR3 loop is CSAKDLKETQYF. Here the CDR3 DNA reads TGCAGTGCGAAAGATTTAAAAGAGACCCAGTACTTC.

This clonotype has more than one count but fewer than ten. The chain couples TRBV24-1 to TRBJ2-7; D remains ambiguous. Germline V lookup: CDR1 KGHDR, CDR2 SFDVKD. This CDR3 spans 13 amino acids. The V end lost 2 bases, the J end lost 3 bases, and 7 bases lay between the germline ends. CDR3 sequence (DNA): TGTGCCACCAGTGATTCGGACGGCTACGAGCAGTACTTC. Translating it yields CATSDSDGYEQYF.

The chain recombines TRBV15 with TRBJ1-2; D may be TRBD1 (6 bases). Trimming stripped 1 base from V and 8 bases from J, with 11 bases between. This CDR3 is built from 13 residues. From germline, CDR1 is LNHNV and CDR2 YYDKDF (reference sequence). The CDR3 protein is CATSRGGAIGYTF. The CDR3 nucleotides read TGTGCCACCAGCAGAGGGGGGGCGATAGGCTACACCTTC.

The J gene is TRBJ2-5, the V gene TRBV24-1; the match to TRBD1 covers 9 bases. This CDR3 is 17 amino acids long. V lost 1 base to trimming and J lost 2 bases; unmatched junction nucleotides: 7. Per the germline V gene, CDR1 is KGHDR and CDR2 is SFDVKD. DNA for the CDR3: TGTGCCACCAGTGATTTAGGGGACAGGGAAGGACAAGAGACCCAGTACTTC. This gives the protein CATSDLGDREGQETQYF.

In this sample, this clonotype turned up a few times. The CDR3 region has the DNA TGTGCCAGCAGCCGAACGTCAGATACGCAGTATTTT. It yields the protein CASSRTSDTQYF. The chain carries TRBV13 and TRBJ2-3; no definite D call. The CDR3 covers 12 residues. Trimming shortened V by 5 bases and J by 4 bases, and 7 bases separated the two germline ends. The germline V gene has CDR1 PRHDT and CDR2 FYEKMQ (reference sequence).

This sequence joins TRBV6-1 and TRBJ2-3; D gene uncertain. Trimming shortened V by 7 bases and J by 1 base, and 9 bases separated the two germline ends. The CDR3 runs 13 residues. Per germline, CDR1 MNHNS and CDR2 SASEGT. The CDR3 here is CASTVAGTDTQYF. CDR3 sequence (DNA): TGTGCCAGCACCGTCGCGGGCACAGATACGCAGTATTTT.

This clonotype was seen repeatedly, ten times or more. The V and J genes are TRBV11-2 and TRBJ1-1; D not resolved. Trimming cost V 3 bases and J 1 base, with 9 bases left between them. CDR1 SGHAT and CDR2 FQNNGV come from the germline V gene. This CDR3 spans 14 amino acids. CDR3 sequence (DNA): TGTGCCAGCAGCTTTATGTTCGGGAACACTGAAGCTTTCTTT. Protein product: CASSFMFGNTEAFF.

The rearrangement uses TRBV5-4 and TRBJ1-5; weak D call: TRBD1 (6 bases). Germline CDR1 SGHNT, CDR2 YYREEE (reference sequence). The CDR3 is 17 residues long. V was clipped by 5 bases and J by 7 bases, with 25 bases between them. The CDR3 loop reads CASRLRLPDRWGQPQHF. In DNA, the CDR3 is TGTGCCAGCAGGCTCCGCTTACCCGACAGGTGGGGCCAGCCCCAGCATTTT.